Listed below are T cell receptor beta chains from one sample, sequenced in a study of cytomegalovirus exposure and HLA in healthy donors. Repertoires were generated with immunoSEQ multiplex PCR, while TCRdb's copy carries only in-frame clones and drops some. Of some 200,000 clones in the sample, around 80% were seen once. What was sequenced was PBMCs. The receptors stem from a man aged 50 to 59 in good health and CMV-seronegative. The CDR3 runs from the conserved cysteine through the conserved F or W. Fields, in order: clone size, V gene, J gene, D gene, CDR3 DNA, CDR3 protein. The D gene is left open where the match is weak. Not every row has a clone size; where given, it reads once, few, many or a size class.

abundance: few; v_gene: TRBV9; j_gene: TRBJ1-1; d_gene: .; CDR3nt: TGTGCCAGCAGCCCTTCGACAGGTATCGCGTCGGAGACGGCTTTCTTT; CDR3aa: CASSPSTGIASETAFF
abundance: few; v_gene: TRBV7-8; j_gene: TRBJ1-3; d_gene: .; CDR3nt: TGTGCCAGCAGCCGCAATACAGGGACTGGAAACACCATATATTTT; CDR3aa: CASSRNTGTGNTIYF
abundance: few; v_gene: TRBV7-2; j_gene: TRBJ1-3; d_gene: .; CDR3nt: TGTGCCAGCAGAGCTACAGGGTCGGGAAGCTCTGGAAACACCATATATTTT; CDR3aa: CASRATGSGSSGNTIYF
abundance: .; v_gene: TRBV2; j_gene: TRBJ2-2; d_gene: .; CDR3nt: TGTGCCAGCGGGGCGACTTCGAACACCGGGGAGCTGTTTTTT; CDR3aa: CASGATSNTGELFF
abundance: few; v_gene: TRBV28; j_gene: TRBJ1-2; d_gene: TRBD1; CDR3nt: TGTGCCAGCAGGCCGACAGGGGGCGCGTCTAACTATGGCTACACCTTC; CDR3aa: CASRPTGGASNYGYTF
abundance: .; v_gene: TRBV18; j_gene: TRBJ2-7; d_gene: .; CDR3nt: TGTGCCAGCTACGGATCTTCGTCCCGGGACGAGCAGTACTTC; CDR3aa: CASYGSSSRDEQYF
abundance: .; v_gene: TRBV18; j_gene: TRBJ2-1; d_gene: TRBD2; CDR3nt: TGTGCCAGCTCACCACCCCAGGGACTAGTAAACAATGAGCAGTTCTTC; CDR3aa: CASSPPQGLVNNEQFF
abundance: few; v_gene: TRBV9; j_gene: TRBJ2-1; d_gene: TRBD1; CDR3nt: TGTGCCAGCAGCATAACGACAGGGACTGAGCAGTTCTTC; CDR3aa: CASSITTGTEQFF
abundance: .; v_gene: TRBV5-4; j_gene: TRBJ2-5; d_gene: .; CDR3nt: TGTGCCAGCAGCTTTGCCGTCAGCAGCAGGGAGACCCAGTACTTC; CDR3aa: CASSFAVSSRETQYF
abundance: .; v_gene: TRBV7-9; j_gene: TRBJ2-2; d_gene: .; CDR3nt: TGTGCCAGCAGTGAGATTACAGGGACCGGGGAGCTGTTTTTT; CDR3aa: CASSEITGTGELFF
abundance: .; v_gene: TRBV4-1; j_gene: TRBJ1-4; d_gene: TRBD1; CDR3nt: TGCGCCAGCAGCCTCCCACTTACAGGGGTTGGTGAAAAACTGTTTTTT; CDR3aa: CASSLPLTGVGEKLFF
abundance: .; v_gene: TRBV15; j_gene: TRBJ2-7; d_gene: .; CDR3nt: TGTGCCACCAGCAGAGAAAGCGGGTCCTACGAGCAGTACTTC; CDR3aa: CATSRESGSYEQYF
abundance: .; v_gene: TRBV13; j_gene: TRBJ2-7; d_gene: TRBD2; CDR3nt: TGTGCCAGCAGCCAAACGACTAGCGGGAGGGCCTGGAGGGCCTACGAGCAGTACTTC; CDR3aa: CASSQTTSGRAWRAYEQYF
abundance: .; v_gene: TRBV27; j_gene: TRBJ2-6; d_gene: .; CDR3nt: TGTGCCAGCAAAGGGGGTGGGACACCTGTTGGGGCCAACGTCCTGACTTTC; CDR3aa: CASKGGGTPVGANVLTF
abundance: .; v_gene: TRBV6-5; j_gene: TRBJ2-7; d_gene: .; CDR3nt: TGTGCCAGCAGTTACAGGGAGAGCTCCTACGAGCAGTACTTC; CDR3aa: CASSYRESSYEQYF
abundance: .; v_gene: TRBV27; j_gene: TRBJ2-7; d_gene: TRBD1; CDR3nt: TGTGCCAGCAGTTTGGGACAGGGACCCTACGAGCAGTACTTC; CDR3aa: CASSLGQGPYEQYF
abundance: .; v_gene: TRBV4-2; j_gene: TRBJ1-1; d_gene: .; CDR3nt: TGTGCCAGCAGCCTAAAGCAGACAGCAATGAACACTGAAGCTTTCTTT; CDR3aa: CASSLKQTAMNTEAFF
abundance: .; v_gene: TRBV28; j_gene: TRBJ2-7; d_gene: TRBD2; CDR3nt: TGTGCCAGCAGTCCCCTTAGGACCGGGGGGGACTCCTACGAGCAGTACTTC; CDR3aa: CASSPLRTGGDSYEQYF
abundance: .; v_gene: TRBV27; j_gene: TRBJ1-4; d_gene: TRBD1; CDR3nt: TGTGCCAGCAGTAATCGACCCAACAGGGGAGGAAACGAAAAACTGTTTTTT; CDR3aa: CASSNRPNRGGNEKLFF
abundance: .; v_gene: TRBV19; j_gene: TRBJ2-6; d_gene: .; CDR3nt: TGTGCCAGTAGTCCCAGGGCCCTCAGTGGGGCCAACGTCCTGACTTTC; CDR3aa: CASSPRALSGANVLTF
abundance: .; v_gene: TRBV6-5; j_gene: TRBJ1-2; d_gene: .; CDR3nt: TGTGCCAGCAGCCTTCGACAAAGGGAGGCCTATGGCTACACCTTC; CDR3aa: CASSLRQREAYGYTF
abundance: few; v_gene: TRBV30; j_gene: TRBJ2-3; d_gene: TRBD1; CDR3nt: TGTGCCTGGGTGAGGGAGGGTCGGGACAGGGGCCCTTTCGGGACGCAGTATTTT; CDR3aa: CAWVREGRDRGPFGTQYF
abundance: few; v_gene: TRBV11-2; j_gene: TRBJ1-3; d_gene: .; CDR3nt: TGTGCCAGCAGCATAGGGACACCCCAGAACGGAGCATATTTT; CDR3aa: CASSIGTPQNGAYF
abundance: .; v_gene: TRBV6-6; j_gene: TRBJ2-2; d_gene: TRBD2; CDR3nt: TGTGCCAGCAGATCTAGCGGGAGGGCCACCGGGGAGCTGTTTTTT; CDR3aa: CASRSSGRATGELFF
abundance: .; v_gene: TRBV9; j_gene: TRBJ2-1; d_gene: .; CDR3nt: TGTGCCAGCAGCGTAGAAGGTAGCCGCACTGAGCAGTTCTTC; CDR3aa: CASSVEGSRTEQFF
abundance: .; v_gene: TRBV18; j_gene: TRBJ1-1; d_gene: .; CDR3nt: TGTGCCAGCTCACCACCGAACGGTAACACTGAAGCTTTCTTT; CDR3aa: CASSPPNGNTEAFF
abundance: .; v_gene: TRBV5-6; j_gene: TRBJ2-3; d_gene: .; CDR3nt: TGTGCCAGCAGCCGTATTACAGGGCCCTGCACAGATACGCAGTATTTT; CDR3aa: CASSRITGPCTDTQYF
abundance: .; v_gene: TRBV10-3; j_gene: TRBJ2-5; d_gene: TRBD1; CDR3nt: TGTGCCATCAGTGAGAGGCCGACAGGGATGATTCAAGAGATCCAGTACTTC; CDR3aa: CAISERPTGMIQEIQYF
abundance: .; v_gene: TRBV7-9; j_gene: TRBJ2-7; d_gene: TRBD2; CDR3nt: TGTGCCAGCAGCTTCTCCGCGGGAGGTGACGAGCAGTACTTC; CDR3aa: CASSFSAGGDEQYF
abundance: .; v_gene: TRBV2; j_gene: TRBJ2-5; d_gene: .; CDR3nt: TGTGCCAGCAGTACCCAGGGATGGGAGACCCAGTACTTC; CDR3aa: CASSTQGWETQYF
abundance: .; v_gene: TRBV15; j_gene: TRBJ2-2; d_gene: .; CDR3nt: TGTGCCACCAGCAGACACTTCACCGGGGAGCTGTTTTTT; CDR3aa: CATSRHFTGELFF
abundance: .; v_gene: TRBV5-4; j_gene: TRBJ2-7; d_gene: .; CDR3nt: TGTGCCAGCAGCCGTACAGGGTGGTCCTACGAGCAGTACTTC; CDR3aa: CASSRTGWSYEQYF
abundance: .; v_gene: TRBV7-9; j_gene: TRBJ2-4; d_gene: TRBD2; CDR3nt: TGTTCCAGCAGCCCCCGGACTAGCGGGAGGTCCAAAAACATTCAGTACTTC; CDR3aa: CSSSPRTSGRSKNIQYF